This is a list of T cell receptor beta chains from one sample in a study of blood T cells in healthy people across ages. A single record per CDR3 protein comes from TCRdb applying MiXCR to the 5' RACE reads. The table shows 450,000 to 700,000 distinct CDR3 sequences, with 25% to 30% occurring only once. Sequencing input: blood. These receptors were obtained from a woman in her seventies in good health. CDR3s include the opening cysteine and the closing phenylalanine or tryptophan. D genes are given only for firm matches. Size tells how often a clone was seen (once, few, many) or the class of an expanded clone, and some rows leave it out.

J | length | size | D | V | DNA | CDR3
TRBJ1-3 | 16 | . | . | TRBV3-1 | TGTGCCAGCAGCCAAGGGGGGGGGAGCTCTGGAAACACCATATATTTT | CASSQGGGSSGNTIYF
TRBJ1-5 | 18 | . | . | TRBV18 | TGTGCCAGCTCATCTGTCATGCCGACAGGATTCAGGGATCAGCCCCAGCATTTT | CASSSVMPTGFRDQPQHF
TRBJ2-1 | 11 | . | . | TRBV3-1 | TGTGCCAGCAGCCAGATTTCTGAGCAGTTCTTC | CASSQISEQFF
TRBJ1-5 | 14 | . | . | TRBV29-1 | TGCAGCGTAAAAGAGGGGAACAGCAATCAGCCCCAGCATTTT | CSVKEGNSNQPQHF
TRBJ2-1 | 14 | few | . | TRBV20-1 | TGCAGTGCTAGCCCGATGGGGCCCTACAATGAGCAGTTCTTC | CSASPMGPYNEQFF
TRBJ2-2 | 14 | few | TRBD1 | TRBV5-1 | TGCGCCAGCGGCACGGGACAGTCGGCCGGGGAGCTGTTTTTT | CASGTGQSAGELFF
TRBJ1-2 | 14 | many | . | TRBV9 | TGTGCCAGCAGCCCCCGACAGACTAACTATGGCTACACCTTC | CASSPRQTNYGYTF
TRBJ1-2 | 16 | few | . | TRBV6-5 | TGTGCCAGCGGACCACAAACCGGGACGGGCTATTGTGGCTACACCTTC | CASGPQTGTGYCGYTF
TRBJ1-6 | 17 | few | . | TRBV4-3 | TGCGCCAGCAGCCAAGGTTCCCAGGGCCTAGGGATTTCACCCCTCCACTTT | CASSQGSQGLGISPLHF
TRBJ2-1 | 14 | . | . | TRBV27 | TGTGCCAGCACCAAGGGGGGGCGACCCAATGAGCAGTTCTTC | CASTKGGRPNEQFF
TRBJ2-3 | 14 | . | TRBD2 | TRBV12-3/TRBV12-4 | TGTGCCAGCAGTTGGGAGGGTTGGGGAGATACGCAGTATTTT | CASSWEGWGDTQYF
TRBJ2-1 | 13 | . | . | TRBV18 | TGTGCCAGCTCACCGGGACTCACCAATGAGCAGTTCTTC | CASSPGLTNEQFF
TRBJ2-1 | 17 | . | TRBD2 | TRBV4-3 | TGCGCCAGCAGCCAAGATCTCGGGCAGGGACTATACAATGAGCAGTTCTTC | CASSQDLGQGLYNEQFF
TRBJ1-2 | 13 | few | . | TRBV6-6 | TGTGCCAGCAGTGGTACAGGGTGGGGTGGCTACACCTTC | CASSGTGWGGYTF
TRBJ1-4 | 16 | . | . | TRBV27 | TGTGCCAGCAGTGCCGAGGGACGGTGGAATAGAGAAAAACTGTTTTTT | CASSAEGRWNREKLFF
TRBJ2-1 | 12 | few | . | TRBV29-1 | TGCAGCGTTGATGAGAAGTACAATGAGCAGTTCTTC | CSVDEKYNEQFF
TRBJ1-3 | 15 | . | TRBD1 | TRBV30 | TGTGCCTGGAGTGTGTACAGGGGGCCTGGAAACACCATATATTTT | CAWSVYRGPGNTIYF
TRBJ2-1 | 18 | . | . | TRBV20-1 | TGCAGTGCTATAGCCGCCTTTGGTTTGCCAACTGACACTGATGAGCAGTTCTTC | CSAIAAFGLPTDTDEQFF
TRBJ1-2 | 14 | . | . | TRBV6-2/TRBV6-3 | TGTGCCAGCAGTCCCCGGGAGGAGAACTATGGCTACACCTTC | CASSPREENYGYTF
TRBJ2-1 | 15 | . | . | TRBV7-9 | TGTGCCAGCAACGGACTCGGGATCGCCAACAATGAGCAGTTCTTC | CASNGLGIANNEQFF
TRBJ2-1 | 15 | . | TRBD2 | TRBV2 | TGTGCCAGCAGTCTGAGAGCGGGGATCGAAAATGAGCAGTTCTTC | CASSLRAGIENEQFF
TRBJ1-4 | 15 | few | . | TRBV7-9 | TGTGCCAGCAGCTTGGGAACAGGGCTGAATGAAAAACTGTTTTTT | CASSLGTGLNEKLFF
TRBJ2-2 | 14 | few | . | TRBV6-5 | TGTGCCAGCAGTAGGGACGGTGTAACCGGGGAGCTGTTTTTT | CASSRDGVTGELFF
TRBJ1-1 | 14 | . | TRBD1 | TRBV7-2 | TGTGCCAGCAGCCCGCGACAGGGGGTATGGGAAGCTTTCTTT | CASSPRQGVWEAFF
TRBJ2-1 | 15 | . | . | TRBV4-3 | TGCGCCAGCAGCCAAGCTAGGTTCTCCTACAATGAGCAGTTCTTC | CASSQARFSYNEQFF
TRBJ2-1 | 16 | few | TRBD2 | TRBV12-3/TRBV12-4 | TGTGCCAGCAGTTTAAGGTCCGGGGGGGCCTACAATGAGCAGTTCTTC | CASSLRSGGAYNEQFF
TRBJ1-1 | 15 | . | . | TRBV5-1 | TGCGCCAGCAGCTTGGTGGGGGAGAGAACCACTGAAGCTTTCTTT | CASSLVGERTTEAFF
TRBJ2-7 | 15 | . | . | TRBV7-2 | TGTGCCAGCAGCTCCGCCAGGGGGGTTTCCTACGAGCAGTACTTC | CASSSARGVSYEQYF
TRBJ1-4 | 17 | . | . | TRBV9 | TGTGCCAGCAGCGTAGGGGCATCTGGCGGGAATAATGAAAAACTGTTTTTT | CASSVGASGGNNEKLFF
TRBJ1-1 | 11 | many | . | TRBV29-1 | TGCAGCGCCGTGGGGGACACTGAAGCTTTCTTT | CSAVGDTEAFF
TRBJ2-7 | 16 | . | TRBD1 | TRBV20-1 | TGCAGTGCTAGAGATCTTGGGACAGGGGATCCCTACGAGCAGTACTTC | CSARDLGTGDPYEQYF
TRBJ2-7 | 15 | . | . | TRBV14 | TGTGCCAGCAGCCCTGGGCGGGGCGATTGGTACGAGCAGTACTTC | CASSPGRGDWYEQYF
TRBJ2-1 | 14 | few | . | TRBV14 | TGTGCCAGCAGCCAAGCGGTCTCCTACAATGAGCAGTTCTTC | CASSQAVSYNEQFF
TRBJ2-1 | 14 | many | TRBD1 | TRBV5-1 | TGCGCCAGCAGCCTGGGGGACAGGGCGAATGAGCAGTTCTTC | CASSLGDRANEQFF
TRBJ2-5 | 14 | few | TRBD1 | TRBV5-1 | TGCGCCAGCAGCTCCCTCGGACAGGGGGAGACCCAGTACTTC | CASSSLGQGETQYF
TRBJ1-1 | 14 | . | . | TRBV15 | TGTGCCACCAGCAGAGATAGAGGAATCGCTGGAGCTTTCTTT | CATSRDRGIAGAFF
TRBJ2-7 | 17 | few | TRBD1 | TRBV10-3 | TGTGCCATCAGTGAGCGGGACAGGGCGTTCAGCTCCTACGAGCAGTACTTC | CAISERDRAFSSYEQYF
TRBJ2-1 | 16 | . | TRBD2 | TRBV19 | TGTGCCAGTAGTAGGACGAGCGGGGGGGCAATGAATGAGCAGTTCTTC | CASSRTSGGAMNEQFF
TRBJ1-6 | 16 | few | . | TRBV10-3 | TGTGCCATCAGTGACGGGCAGAGCTCCTATAATTCACCCCTCCACTTT | CAISDGQSSYNSPLHF
TRBJ2-7 | 16 | few | TRBD2 | TRBV5-1 | TGCGCCAGCAGCCTGACTAGCGGGGGGGCCAGCTACGAGCAGTACTTC | CASSLTSGGASYEQYF